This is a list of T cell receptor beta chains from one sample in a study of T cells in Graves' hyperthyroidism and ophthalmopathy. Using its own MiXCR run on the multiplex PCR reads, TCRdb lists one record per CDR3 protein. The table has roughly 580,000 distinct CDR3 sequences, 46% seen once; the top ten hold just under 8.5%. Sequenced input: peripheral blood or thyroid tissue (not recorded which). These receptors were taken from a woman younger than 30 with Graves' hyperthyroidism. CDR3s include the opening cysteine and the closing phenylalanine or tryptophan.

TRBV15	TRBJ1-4	CATSRAGATNEKLFF
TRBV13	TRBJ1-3	CASSLGPTPSGNTIYF
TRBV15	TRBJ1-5	CATSSEGGNQPQHF
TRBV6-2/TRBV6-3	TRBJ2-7	CATVAGYEQCF
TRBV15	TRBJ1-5	CATSSRDRYNQPQHF
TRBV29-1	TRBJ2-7	CSVEDEGRGSYEQYF
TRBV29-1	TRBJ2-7	CSARTGHYEQYF
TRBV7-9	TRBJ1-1	CASSWGDEAFF
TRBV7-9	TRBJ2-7	CASSWGQREGDEQYF
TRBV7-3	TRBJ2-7	CASSLRPGHSYEQYF
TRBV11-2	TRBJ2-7	CANSLESRYYEQYF
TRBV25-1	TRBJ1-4	CASSYSETGTNEKLFF
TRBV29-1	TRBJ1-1	CSDTAVNTEAFF
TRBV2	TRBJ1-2	CASSVGRTNYGYTF
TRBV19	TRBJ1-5	CASNRVRDNSNQPQHF
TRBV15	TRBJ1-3	CATSRGGGIGNTIYF
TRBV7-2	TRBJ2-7	CASSAGTLNEQYF
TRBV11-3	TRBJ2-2	CASSRSGATGELFF
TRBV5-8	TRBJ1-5	CASSLTVTNQPQHF
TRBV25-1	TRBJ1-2	CASSLIVGGNYGYTF
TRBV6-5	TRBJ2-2	CASREPEVGTGELFF
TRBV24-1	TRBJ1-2	CASSLQGFFLYGYTF
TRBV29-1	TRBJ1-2	CSVEKGRGYGYTF
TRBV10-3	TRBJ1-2	CAISAPARYGYTF
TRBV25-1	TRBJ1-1	CASSQVLPGADTEAFF
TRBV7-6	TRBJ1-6	CASSQGDRVRNSPLHF
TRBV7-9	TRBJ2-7	CASSLRTSGRAYEQYF
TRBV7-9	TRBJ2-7	CASSTSLIYEQYF
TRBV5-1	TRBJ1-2	CANSFTVNYGYTF
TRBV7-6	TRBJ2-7	CASSGPTGTSGRNYHYEQYF
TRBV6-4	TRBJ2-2	CASSDRNTGELFF
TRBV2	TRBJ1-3	CASITDRGPGNTIYF
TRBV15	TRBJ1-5	CATSSGSNQPQHF
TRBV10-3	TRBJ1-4	CAISGDRTTNEKLFF
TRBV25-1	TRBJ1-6	CAQQGRDNSPLHF
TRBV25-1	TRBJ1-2	CASSTEAGDYGYTF
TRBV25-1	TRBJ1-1	CASSSMNTEAFF
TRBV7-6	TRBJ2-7	CASSLGIDYDF
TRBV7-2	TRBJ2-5	CASSLGLAGVLQETQYF
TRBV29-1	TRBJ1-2	CSVEARGGKGYGYTF
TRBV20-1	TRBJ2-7	CSARDLVAVGYEQYF
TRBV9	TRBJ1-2	CASSLVGVNYGYTF
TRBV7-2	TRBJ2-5	CASSIAGVGDF
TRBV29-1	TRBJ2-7	CSVTSPGRVNEQYF
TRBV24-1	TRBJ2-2	CATSDPSWRNTGELFF
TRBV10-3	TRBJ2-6	CATGTKGTGGSGANVLTF
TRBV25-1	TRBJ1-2	CASRQGARGYTF
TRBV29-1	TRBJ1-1	CSGRTGGTEAFF
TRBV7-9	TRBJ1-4	CASSRTLTTNEKLFF
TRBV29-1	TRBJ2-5	CSEGQGLHETQYF
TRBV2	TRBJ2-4	CASSSGLAKNIQYF